This is a list of T cell receptor beta chains from one sample in a study of blood T cells in healthy people across ages. Each CDR3 protein is one row after TCRdb ran MiXCR on the 5' RACE reads. In the table there are around 990,000 distinct CDR3 sequences, roughly two fifths of which are singletons. The sample taken for sequencing was blood. The receptors derive from a man younger than 35 in good health. Both conserved end residues are trimmed from each CDR3. The size field is filled for only some rows; it gives once, few, many or a size class.

clone size	V gene	CDR3 protein
.	TRBV3-1	ASSPSLASSGGTDTQY
few	TRBV30	AWRSGGLETQY
few	TRBV5-1	ASSLWQSSNQPQH
few	TRBV27	ASSLFGGAFSYEQY
many	TRBV27	ASSTGRRGYT
few	TRBV3-1	ASSQPGWNTEAF
many	TRBV5-1	ASSLETDGRGLLAKNIQY
few	TRBV2	ASSADISRSGNTIY
.	TRBV7-9	ASSTRVMGLGYNEQF
.	TRBV7-2	ASSPEGGEGSYEQY
many	TRBV14	ASSQVLNYGYT
.	TRBV20-1	SADRYSDNEQF
.	TRBV6-5	ASSSQGLAHEQY
.	TRBV7-9	ASSSQNSYEQF
.	TRBV25-1	ASPDEHNEKLF
.	TRBV19	ASSIGVNNEKLF
.	TRBV7-2	ASSSPDRSIWNTEAF
.	TRBV10-3	AISESAGSTDTQY
.	TRBV12-3/TRBV12-4	ASSLSGADVLT
.	TRBV13	ASSGSGGATDTQY
.	TRBV4-3	ASSQELAGLGDTQY
.	TRBV20-1	SARTMGYNEQF
.	TRBV10-3	AISQGRQGEPQH
.	TRBV25-1	ASSEIRGGGEKLF
once	TRBV4-3	ASSQEGQTGYT
.	TRBV6-2/TRBV6-3	ASKVNFLNEQF
few	TRBV4-1	ASSQVGGTGSSYEQY
.	TRBV5-1	ASKVNSNTEAF
.	TRBV12-3/TRBV12-4	ASSSRQGAYTEAF
.	TRBV20-1	SATLAGVPTGELF
few	TRBV20-1	SAGLAGAETYEQY
few	TRBV29-1	SGAVGGNEQF
many	TRBV7-2	ASSLAAGGNEQF
few	TRBV29-1	SVEDRGDYNSPLH
.	TRBV20-1	SARDRGTESEAF
few	TRBV15	ATSRDWDTNNEQF
few	TRBV6-5	ASSYITGVQF
.	TRBV29-1	SVLTGGETQY
.	TRBV11-2	ASSSKEAQY
.	TRBV6-4	ASSGRLWNNEQY
few	TRBV12-3/TRBV12-4	ASTLEGLADPYNEQF
.	TRBV6-5	ASRPFTGTAYNEQF
few	TRBV6-6	ASGRTGDYGYT
many	TRBV27	ASSLMGDSPLH
.	TRBV29-1	SVEDRGTGGLEYYGYT
once	TRBV7-2	ASSLNVRVDPNYGYT
.	TRBV2	ASTDSRTSGGYNEQF
.	TRBV10-3	AIRKTGTGVMNTEAF
.	TRBV7-2	ASSLHIMNTEAF
.	TRBV20-1	SARGGRADTEAF
few	TRBV4-3	ASSQDTGDGETQY
few	TRBV5-1	ASSLEGSLNEKLF
.	TRBV14	ASSQTGGDLSSNTEAF